This TCR beta chain was recovered during a study of blood T cells in healthy people across ages. Overall study context: With template switching, about one barcoded beta molecule was captured per two T cells.

A J-beta primer mix and a sample-barcoded 5' primer were used in a second PCR of about 7 to 12 cycles. CDR3-containing paired-end reads numbered at least 3 million in each sample. One entry per CDR3 protein, called by TCRdb with MiXCR from the 5' RACE reads. This repertoire shows about 1.8 million distinct CDR3 sequences, just under 50% found once; its top ten account for roughly 2.1%. The V gene's germline CDR1 is MDHEN and CDR2 SYDVKM. V lost 5 bases and J lost 2; bases outside the gene matches: 13. CDR3 length: 17 residues. The rearrangement joins TRBV28 to TRBJ2-5; 8 bases agree with TRBD2. This TCR came from a woman in her 40s in good health. The source material was blood. The CDR3, as DNA: TGTGCCAGCAGTCTATACCAGGCGGGAGGCCATCAAGAGACCCAGTACTTC. It translates to CASSLYQAGGHQETQYF.